This record covers a single TCR beta chain. What it recognizes is unknown. The assay was immunoSEQ multiplex PCR, and TCRdb's table has in-frame clones only and misses some. This sample has 200,000 or so clones, with about nine tenths found just once. This entry belongs to a study of T cell responses to AZD1222 COVID-19 vaccine. Study details: Some second doses came at about 4 weeks and others at about 12 weeks; these were pooled. Whole-study findings and limits: Recipients of two AZD1222 doses showed rising Spike-specific TCR breadth and depth. Most donors were white British and more were female, and clonal diversity was possibly underestimated.

Germline V gives CDR1 SGHRS, CDR2 YFSETQ. The CDR3 has 17 amino acids. Trimming cost V 0 bases and J 6 bases; bases outside gene matches: 12. V usage is TRBV5-1 and J usage is TRBJ2-7, with 10 bases lining up with TRBD2. The origin of this receptor is an adult in good health. Here the sequenced sample was peripheral blood, taken on day 0 of AZD1222 vaccination. The CDR3 DNA sequence: TGCGCCAGCAGCTTGGGGGTGAGCGGGAGGGCCGTCCTCGAGCAGTACTTC. Protein product: CASSLGVSGRAVLEQYF.